This TCR beta chain was sequenced during a study of HIV-infected patients and healthy controls. On the study more broadly: CD4 counts in most of the 16 patients increased modestly yet significantly but stayed below normal.

This clonotype was detected ten times or more. This beta chain is off target for a library built for alpha chains, so its abundance means little. 400 to 550 ng RNA was reverse transcribed with alpha and beta constant-region primers. Alpha and beta chain libraries were made separately by chain-specific third strand synthesis with multiplexing indices. TCRdb re-called the 5' RACE reads through MiXCR, storing one row per CDR3 protein. The table records some 7,700 distinct CDR3 sequences, around 6.7% of them present only once. This CDR3 region has 16 residues. Germline V gene lookup returns CDR1 MNHEY and CDR2 SVGAGI. Trimming pared 7 bases from V and 0 bases from J, leaving 16 bases between. Follow-up blood was drawn about 14 weeks, roughly three months, after antiretroviral therapy began. The repertoire came from unfractionated whole blood and reflected all unsorted peripheral T cells. Enrollment excluded donors with tumors, hepatitis B or C, or recent vaccination.

This chain joins TRBV6-5 and TRBJ2-1, with D possibly matching TRBD2 (6 bases). The sequence was collected from an adult with HIV infection. The starting material was blood, obtained during antiretroviral therapy. CDR3 in amino acids: CASTLAPGSSYNEQFF. DNA of the CDR3: TGTGCCAGCACCTTGGCACCCGGGAGCTCCTACAATGAGCAGTTCTTC.